These 30 T cell receptor beta chains were sequenced from one sample in a study of blood T cell repertoires in COVID-19 (dated by TCRdb to 2018 to 2021). The protocol used for the library was the immunoSEQ multiplex PCR assay. In its TCRdb copy, this immuneACCESS table keeps in-frame sequences only and misses some clones. Where compared with another copy, unresolved V genes explain less than half of these, and the others have no known cause. Here the sample has fewer than 200,000 clones; around four fifths occur a single time. About 8.8% of the sample is taken by the ten largest. Sequencing input: peripheral blood. The receptor set was obtained from a woman at least 80 years old with COVID-19, enrolled during active disease.

This clone showed up just once. DNA of the CDR3: TGCGCCAGCAGCTTGGGCGGGGTCGGGGAGACCCAGTACTTC. Amino acids: CASSLGGVGETQYF. V gene TRBV5-1 combines with J gene TRBJ2-5; weak D call: TRBD2 (6 bases). The CDR3 is 14 residues long. Germline V gene lookup returns CDR1 SGHRS and CDR2 YFSETQ. Trimming took 0 bases from V and 5 from J, leaving 11 bases between them.

This clone showed up just a few times. This sequence joins TRBV5-6 and TRBJ1-2; the D is unclear. Looked up from germline, CDR1 is SGHDT and CDR2 is YYEEEE. V gave up 0 bases and J gave up 2 bases, with 11 bases separating them. The CDR3 loop spans 15 amino acids. CDR3 sequence (DNA): TGTGCCAGCAGCTTGGGGGCACCGGGAAACTATGGCTACACCTTC. The encoded protein is CASSLGAPGNYGYTF. Full variable domain (missing parts from reference TRBV5-6 and TRBJ1-2): DAGVTQSPTHLIKTRGQQVTLRCSPKSGHDTVSWYQQALGQGPQFIFQYYEEEERQRGNFPDRFSGHQFPNYSSELNVNALLLGDSALYLCASSLGAPGNYGYTFGSGTRLTVV.

The chain combines TRBV19 with TRBJ1-4; D gene unclear. This CDR3 spans 12 amino acids. V lost 8 bases and J lost 8, with 12 bases in between. Germline values: CDR1 LNHDA, CDR2 SQIVND (reference sequence). CDR3 region: CASVGEAEKLFF. Here the CDR3 DNA reads TGTGCCAGTGTGGGAGAAGCAGAAAAACTGTTTTTT. Based on the CDR3 plus reference TRBV19 and TRBJ1-4, the full variable domain is DGGITQSPKYLFRKEGQNVTLSCEQNLNHDAMYWYRQDPGQGLRLIYYSQIVNDFQKGDIAEGYSVSREKKESFPLTVTSAQKNPTAFYLCASVGEAEKLFFGSGTQLSVL.

This clone showed up just a few times. The J gene is TRBJ1-4, the V gene TRBV18; 9 nucleotides agree with TRBD1. Germline V gene sequence: CDR1 KGHSH, CDR2 LQKENI. Germline trimming cut 1 base from V and 8 bases from J; bases unmatched to any gene: 8. CDR3 length: 16 residues. CDR3 in amino acids: CASSPRRDRVGEKLFF. In DNA, the CDR3 is TGTGCCAGCTCACCACGCCGGGACAGGGTGGGCGAAAAACTGTTTTTT. Based on the CDR3 plus reference TRBV18 and TRBJ1-4, the full variable domain is NAGVMQNPRHLVRRRGQEARLRCSPMKGHSHVYWYRQLPEEGLKFMVYLQKENIIDESGMPKERFSAEFPKEGPSILRIQQVVRGDSAAYFCASSPRRDRVGEKLFFGSGTQLSVL.

The CDR3 is CASSQDETSSYEQYF. As DNA, the CDR3 is TGTGCCAGCAGCCAAGATGAGACTAGCTCCTACGAGCAGTACTTC. The chain employs TRBV4-2 and TRBJ2-7; D may be TRBD2 (6 bases). V was clipped by 0 bases and J by 0 bases, with 9 bases between them. In germline, CDR1 is LGHNA, CDR2 YNFKEQ. This CDR3 is 15 amino acids long.

The V and J genes are TRBV6-5 and TRBJ1-2; the D gene is possibly TRBD1 (6 bases). Germline CDR1 MNHEY, CDR2 SVGAGI. Trimming left V 0 bases short and J 8 bases short, with 13 bases between. This CDR3 comprises 14 residues. The CDR3 spells CASSYSGAVTGYTF. The CDR3 DNA is TGTGCCAGCAGTTACTCGGGGGCAGTAACCGGCTACACCTTC.

The chain uses TRBV3-1 (or the pseudogene TRBV3-2) and TRBJ2-7, with D hard to call. This CDR3 comprises 14 residues. The germline gives CDR1 LGHDT, CDR2 YNNKEL (reference sequence). The V end lost 9 bases, the J end lost 2 bases, and 17 bases lay between the germline ends. CDR3 bases: TGTGCCAGTTCTTCCCCCGGTCCCCCCTACGAGCAGTACTTC. Its protein is CASSSPGPPYEQYF.

The chain combines TRBV19 with TRBJ1-2; no definite D call. V gave up 0 bases and J gave up 8 bases, with 13 bases separating them. The germline gives CDR1 LNHDA, CDR2 SQIVND (reference sequence). This CDR3 region has 14 residues. The CDR3 sequence: CASSIDGSARGYTF. In DNA form, the CDR3 reads TGTGCCAGTAGTATAGACGGCTCAGCTAGGGGCTACACCTTC.

V is TRBV5-1 and J is TRBJ2-7; the match to TRBD2 covers 13 bases. Germline-derived CDR1 and CDR2 are SGHRS and YFSETQ. Trimming removed 2 bases from V and 4 bases from J; junction bases left unmatched: 6. The CDR3 has 16 residues. The CDR3: CASSLAQGLAGYEQYF. As DNA, the CDR3 is TGCGCCAGCAGCTTAGCCCAGGGACTAGCGGGATACGAGCAGTACTTC.

The rearrangement uses TRBV9 and TRBJ2-2; D is ambiguous. The ends were cut back, 6 bases at V and 7 bases at J, with 10 bases in the middle. There are 12 residues in the CDR3. CDR1 is SGDLS and CDR2 is YYNGEE in the germline V gene. The CDR3, as DNA: TGTGCCAGCAACCGCGATGACGGGGAGCTGTTTTTT. Its translation is CASNRDDGELFF.

This rearrangement joins TRBV25-1 to TRBJ2-3, with no clear D. Trimming stripped 1 base from V and 0 bases from J, with 14 bases between. The CDR3 extends over 17 amino acids. The germline V gene has CDR1 MGHDK and CDR2 SYGVNS. The CDR3 DNA is TGTGCCAGCAGTGAATCTTCCGCAGGTACTAGCACAGATACGCAGTATTTT. Amino acids: CASSESSAGTSTDTQYF. The variable domain in full, completed from reference TRBV25-1 and TRBJ2-3, reads EADIYQTPRYLVIGTGKKITLECSQTMGHDKMYWYQQDPGMELHLIHYSYGVNSTEKGDLSSESTVSRIRTEHFPLTLESARPSHTSQYLCASSESSAGTSTDTQYFGPGTRLTVL.

The chain has TRBV7-8 and TRBJ2-2; 15 bases agree with TRBD2. J gave up 7 bases and V 3 bases, and 6 bases lay outside the gene matches. This CDR3 comprises 17 residues. Germline CDR1 and CDR2: SGHVS and FQNEAQ. CDR3 bases: TGTGCCAGCAGCTTTGGGACTAGCGGGAGGCGGGGCGGGGAGCTGTTTTTT. Translating it yields CASSFGTSGRRGGELFF.

CDR3 protein: CASSLLSGSYYEQYF. The CDR3 nucleotides read TGCGCCAGCAGCTTGTTGTCAGGGTCTTATTACGAGCAGTACTTC. The rearrangement links TRBV5-1 to TRBJ2-7; D is possibly TRBD1 (5 bases). This CDR3 is built from 15 residues. CDR1 is SGHRS and CDR2 is YFSETQ in the germline V gene. V was cut by 1 base and J by 4 bases, with 15 bases left in between.

This rearrangement joins TRBV19 to TRBJ1-1; 8 nucleotides match TRBD1. This CDR3 has 16 amino acids. Unmatched junction bases numbered 8, after V lost 4 bases and J lost 1 base. Germline CDR1 is LNHDA and CDR2 is SQIVND (reference sequence). CDR3 region: CASSSQGARPNTEAFF. The DNA of the CDR3 is TGTGCCAGTAGTAGCCAGGGGGCCCGGCCGAACACTGAAGCTTTCTTT.

The chain couples TRBV3-1 (or the pseudogene TRBV3-2) to TRBJ2-1, with 9 bases identical to TRBD2. Trimming took 4 bases from V and 1 from J; bases not matched to a gene: 11. The germline CDR1 and CDR2 sequences are LGHDT and YNNKEL (reference sequence). The CDR3 is 18 amino acids. The CDR3 is CASSPLGAGGYSYNEQFF. As DNA, the CDR3 is TGTGCCAGCAGCCCTCTGGGTGCGGGGGGGTATTCCTACAATGAGCAGTTCTTC.

The rearrangement joins TRBV5-1 to TRBJ2-7; tentative D call: TRBD1 (6 bases). V lost 3 bases to trimming and J lost 6 bases, with 10 bases between them. The germline CDR1 and CDR2 sequences are SGHRS and YFSETQ. This CDR3 has 12 amino acids. CDR3 loop: CASSYSGAEQYF. CDR3 DNA: TGCGCCAGCAGCTACTCAGGGGCCGAGCAGTACTTC.

This rearrangement joins TRBV5-1 to TRBJ2-2, with D possibly matching TRBD2 (5 bases). The germline V gene encodes CDR1 SGHRS and CDR2 YFSETQ. V lost 2 bases, J lost 4 bases, and 9 bases lay in between. CDR3 length equals 14 residues. The CDR3 DNA is TGCGCCAGCAGCTTTGACGGAGGCACCGGGGAGCTGTTTTTT. Its translation is CASSFDGGTGELFF.

The chain links TRBV14 to TRBJ1-6, with 8 nucleotides matching TRBD1. The CDR3 loop spans 14 amino acids. Germline V gives CDR1 SGHDN, CDR2 FVKESK. Germline trimming cut 3 bases from V and 9 bases from J; bases unmatched to any gene: 4. The CDR3 coding sequence is TGTGCCAGCAGCCACGGACAGGGAGGTTCACCCCTCCACTTT. Amino acids: CASSHGQGGSPLHF.

With respect to this clone: The sample contains more than one DNA sequence encoding this CDR3. V gene TRBV20-1 combines with J gene TRBJ1-2; D may be TRBD1 (6 bases). The CDR3 is made up of 11 amino acids. Germline assignment: CDR1 DFQATT and CDR2 SNEGSKA (reference sequence). V lost 5 bases and J lost 5, with 9 bases in between. The chain's CDR3 is CSASTGYGYTF. DNA for the CDR3: TGCAGTGCTTCTACAGGGTATGGCTACACCTTC.

The chain carries TRBV6-5 and TRBJ2-3; D gene uncertain. The V end was cut by 8 bases, the J end by 9 bases, with 9 bases between. CDR1 and CDR2 (germline): MNHEY, SVGAGI. The CDR3 consists of 10 residues. The CDR3 protein is CASGAYTQYF. The CDR3 nucleotides read TGTGCCAGCGGAGCTTACACGCAGTATTTT.

This chain connects TRBV28 to TRBJ1-5; perhaps TRBD1 as D (6 bases). The V end lost 4 bases, the J end lost 4 bases, and 8 bases lay between the germline ends. The length of the CDR3 is 13 residues. The germline CDR1 and CDR2 sequences are MDHEN and SYDVKM. The DNA of the CDR3 is TGTGCCAGCAGTTCAACAGGGAATCAGCCCCAGCATTTT. Protein product: CASSSTGNQPQHF.

In its sample, this clone was seen a few times. The chain couples TRBV18 to TRBJ1-1, with 9 bases lining up with TRBD1. Germline V gene data show CDR1 as KGHSH and CDR2 as LQKENI. The CDR3 extends over 14 amino acids. The V segment lost 5 bases and the J segment 7 bases; nucleotides outside the gene matches: 8. The chain's CDR3 is CASSSGQGWSEAFF. CDR3 coding DNA: TGTGCCAGCTCATCGGGACAGGGATGGAGTGAAGCTTTCTTT.

The CDR3 sequence: CASKKETGADTIYF. In DNA, the CDR3 is TGTGCCAGCAAAAAAGAAACAGGGGCAGACACCATATATTTT. The gene calls are TRBV5-4 and TRBJ1-3; the match to TRBD1 covers 7 bases. CDR3 size: 14 residues. Germline V gene sequence: CDR1 SGHNT, CDR2 YYREEE (reference sequence). Trimming removed 6 bases from V and 8 bases from J; junction bases left unmatched: 11.

This clone was seen only a few times. V and J are TRBV7-2 and TRBJ2-5, with D perhaps matching TRBD2 (7 bases). The CDR3 has 13 residues. The germline gives CDR1 SGHTA, CDR2 FQGNSA. Between the trimmed V and J ends, which lost 4 bases and 5 bases, there was a span of 11 bases. CDR3 amino acids: CASSWGGLETQYF. In DNA form, the CDR3 reads TGTGCCAGCAGCTGGGGGGGGCTCGAGACCCAGTACTTC.

The chain is built from TRBV18 and TRBJ1-4; 10 bases match TRBD1. This CDR3 has 16 residues. The V gene's germline CDR1 is KGHSH and CDR2 LQKENI. The V segment lost 2 bases and the J segment 1 base; nucleotides outside the gene matches: 1. The CDR3 loop is CASSPGQGGTNEKLFF. CDR3 nucleotides: TGTGCCAGCTCACCAGGACAGGGGGGAACTAATGAAAAACTGTTTTTT.

The chain has TRBV11-2 and TRBJ2-7, with D perhaps TRBD1 (5 bases). Trimming cost V 3 bases and J 1 base, with 13 bases left between them. The CDR3 spans 15 residues. Germline V lookup: CDR1 SGHAT, CDR2 FQNNGV. CDR3 amino acids: CASSFVGHPSYEQYF. The CDR3 DNA follows: TGTGCCAGCAGCTTCGTGGGGCACCCATCCTACGAGCAGTACTTC.

This chain connects TRBV5-1 to TRBJ2-5; 7 nucleotides agree with TRBD1. The J segment lost 3 bases and the V segment lost 4 bases, leaving 9 bases of the junction unmatched. The CDR3 has 15 amino acids. The germline CDR1 and CDR2 sequences are SGHRS and YFSETQ. CDR3 nucleotide sequence: TGCGCCAGCAGCCCCCAGGGGGATAATAAAGAGACCCAGTACTTC. It is translated as CASSPQGDNKETQYF.

This clone has just one count. This chain links TRBV5-6 with TRBJ2-1, with 9 bases lining up with TRBD1. This CDR3 is 14 amino acids long. V lost 4 bases, J lost 9 bases, and 8 bases stayed unmatched. The V gene's germline CDR1 is SGHDT and CDR2 YYEEEE. CDR3 region: CASSPGGTGREQFF. CDR3 DNA: TGTGCCAGCAGCCCCGGGGGGACAGGGCGTGAGCAGTTCTTC.

The chain combines TRBV12-3 or TRBV12-4 with TRBJ2-3; TRBD2 is a possible D gene (5 bases). V lost 4 bases and J 6 bases, leaving 11 bases between the germline ends. This CDR3 contains 13 residues. Written as DNA, the CDR3 is TGTGCCAGCAGTTGGAGGCCGGGGGATACGCAGTATTTT. Translated, it gives CASSWRPGDTQYF.

The V call is TRBV18, the J call TRBJ1-1; TRBD1 is a possible D gene (5 bases). CDR3 length equals 15 residues. The V and J ends lost 2 bases and 3 bases respectively, with 13 bases between them. The V gene's germline CDR1 is KGHSH and CDR2 LQKENI. The CDR3 spells CASSPVQGTDTEAFF. CDR3 DNA sequence: TGTGCCAGCTCACCAGTGCAGGGAACCGACACTGAAGCTTTCTTT.